Presented here are 8 T cell receptor beta chains from one specimen sequenced in a study of shared clonotypes between healthy human individuals. TCRdb's copy holds only in-frame clones and misses some; the assay was immunoSEQ multiplex PCR. Of around 1.9 million clones listed, roughly 95% are singletons. As defined, naive CD8 cells were CD45RO-negative and positively selected for CCR7, with terminally differentiated effector memory CD45RA+ cells excluded. Sequenced: naive CD8+ T cells from PBMCs. Receptors originate from a man aged 18 to 29 in good health. Some clones in this sample may be carry-over from other donors' samples.

This clone was seen only once. The V gene is TRBV4-3, the J gene TRBJ1-2; D is perhaps TRBD1 (6 bases). Germline lookup yields CDR1 LGHNA and CDR2 YSLEER. This CDR3 has 14 residues. The V gene lost 5 bases and the J gene lost 5 bases, with 15 bases spanning the gap. CDR3 coding DNA: TGCGCCAGCAGCACGGGAGACAGGTTGTATGGCTACACCTTC. Translation: CASSTGDRLYGYTF.

This clone occurred once. The chain couples TRBV27 to TRBJ2-1; 13 nucleotides match TRBD2. The CDR3 covers 17 residues. The germline CDR1 and CDR2 sequences are MNHEY and SMNVEV (reference sequence). The J segment lost 4 bases and the V segment lost 7 bases, leaving 10 bases of the junction unmatched. The CDR3 protein is CASNIRGLAGTYNEQFF. The CDR3, as DNA: TGTGCCAGCAATATACGGGGACTAGCGGGGACGTACAATGAGCAGTTCTTC.

This chain connects TRBV28 to TRBJ2-1, with 10 bases aligning to TRBD1. This CDR3 region has 15 residues. V lost 6 bases to trimming and J lost 10 bases; unmatched junction nucleotides: 12. Looked up from germline, CDR1 is MDHEN and CDR2 is SYDVKM. Here the CDR3 DNA reads TGTGCCAGCAGGCAGGGACAGGGGAAGAGTAGAGAGCAGTTCTTC. Its protein product is CASRQGQGKSREQFF. Looking up the rest from reference TRBV28 and TRBJ2-1 gives the full variable domain: DVKVTQSSRYLVKRTGEKVFLECVQDMDHENMFWYRQDPGLGLRLIYFSYDVKMKEKGDIPEGYSVSREKKERFSLILESASTNQTSMYLCASRQGQGKSREQFFGPGTRLTVL.

The rearrangement joins TRBV7-9 to TRBJ1-2, with unresolved D. Trimming stripped 1 base from V and 8 bases from J, with 14 bases between. Germline-derived CDR1 and CDR2 are SEHNR and FQNEAQ (reference sequence). The CDR3 loop spans 14 amino acids. Here the CDR3 DNA reads TGTGCCAGCAGCTTAGTTTTCATCCAGCAGGGCTACACCTTC. Protein sequence: CASSLVFIQQGYTF.

The chain has TRBV27 and TRBJ1-1, with 9 bases fitting TRBD1. The CDR3 covers 14 residues. V gave up 9 bases and J gave up 4 bases; unmatched junction bases: 9. Germline CDR1 and CDR2: MNHEY and SMNVEV (reference sequence). The CDR3 bases are TGTGCCAGTTTACAGGGGGCGTTCAGCACTGAAGCTTTCTTT. Protein: CASLQGAFSTEAFF.

The CDR3 loop reads CAIGAPQGGTDTQYF. The CDR3 bases are TGTGCCATCGGGGCCCCGCAGGGTGGCACAGATACGCAGTATTTT. This chain links TRBV10-3 with TRBJ2-3, with D possibly TRBD1 on 5 matching bases. The V gene's germline CDR1 is ENHRY and CDR2 SYGVKD. The CDR3 runs 15 residues. V was trimmed by 8 bases and J by 1 base, leaving 16 bases between them.

About this clone: This sample also contains other DNA sequences that code for the same CDR3. The J gene is TRBJ1-1, the V gene TRBV27; unclear D gene. The ends were cut back, 0 bases at V and 4 bases at J, with 6 bases in the middle. This CDR3 is 13 amino acids long. Germline CDR1 and CDR2: MNHEY and SMNVEV (reference sequence). The CDR3 DNA follows: TGTGCCAGCAGTTTATCCGGGTCCACTGAAGCTTTCTTT. Its translation is CASSLSGSTEAFF.

The chain uses TRBV19 and TRBJ2-1, with D possibly being TRBD1 (6 bases). Trimming removed 2 bases at V and 16 bases at J, with 15 bases between. The germline CDR1 and CDR2 sequences are LNHDA and SQIVND (reference sequence). There are 12 residues in the CDR3. The CDR3 DNA is TGTGCCAGTAGTATAAGCAGTCAGGGGTTTTTCTTC. Protein product: CASSISSQGFFF. Drawing the rest from reference TRBV19 and TRBJ2-1, the complete variable domain is DGGITQSPKYLFRKEGQNVTLSCEQNLNHDAMYWYRQDPGQGLRLIYYSQIVNDFQKGDIAEGYSVSREKKESFPLTVTSAQKNPTAFYLCASSISSQGFFFGPGTRLTVL.